The clone carrying this T cell receptor beta chain was seen a single time. What it recognizes is unknown. This sample was taken from a study of T cell responses to AZD1222 COVID-19 vaccine. Some clones are missing from TCRdb's copy, which holds only in-frame ones; the method was immunoSEQ multiplex PCR. The data contain 180,000 or so clones, about 92% of them singletons. This CDR3 spans 20 amino acids. Trimming cost V 0 bases and J 2 bases; bases outside gene matches: 16. Per germline, CDR1 GTSNPN and CDR2 SVGIG (reference sequence). Pooled in the analysis were second doses at about 4 or about 12 weeks. Study observations and caveats: Baseline seropositivity characterized only a handful of AZD1222 recipients. Regions 160-218 and 743-854 held dominance among vaccine-associated CD4 TCRs, which spanned spike.

This rearrangement joins TRBV30 to TRBJ2-6; 7 nucleotides match TRBD1. The TCR was taken from an adult who received the AZD1222 COVID-19 vaccine. Specimen: peripheral blood, collected 28 days after the second AZD1222 dose. The CDR3 DNA reads as TGTGCCTGGAGTGTATGGGTCAGGGGGTGGGGTAGTACTGGGGCCAACGTCCTGACTTTC. This gives the protein CAWSVWVRGWGSTGANVLTF.